This TCR beta chain is from a study of blood T cell repertoires in COVID-19. Across the study: The samples span acute and convalescent COVID-19 from the United States, Italy and Spain. Nucleic acid was either cDNA or gDNA, and it came from T cells, B-cell-depleted T cells, or PBMCs.

In the source study's methods: Estimates of nucleated cell counts were drawn from the amplification of reference gene primers. The repertoire was sequenced with immunoSEQ multiplex PCR; TCRdb's copy has only in-frame clones and lacks some. V and J calls plus clone size are reproduced from that table; the DNA served to infer D and trimming. The sample has around 99,000 clones; 85% to 90% are singletons. CDR1 is LNHDA, CDR2 SQIVND, per germline (reference sequence). Trimming removed 3 bases from V and 3 bases from J, with 12 bases in between. This CDR3 comprises 14 residues. This clone was seen just once.

The sample comprised peripheral blood. The TCR was taken from a human donor in a cohort sampled during active COVID-19. The rearrangement joins TRBV19 to TRBJ2-7; perhaps TRBD2 as D (5 bases). The CDR3 loop reads CASSITREGYEQYF. In DNA form, the CDR3 reads TGTGCCAGTAGTATTACGAGAGAGGGCTACGAGCAGTACTTC.